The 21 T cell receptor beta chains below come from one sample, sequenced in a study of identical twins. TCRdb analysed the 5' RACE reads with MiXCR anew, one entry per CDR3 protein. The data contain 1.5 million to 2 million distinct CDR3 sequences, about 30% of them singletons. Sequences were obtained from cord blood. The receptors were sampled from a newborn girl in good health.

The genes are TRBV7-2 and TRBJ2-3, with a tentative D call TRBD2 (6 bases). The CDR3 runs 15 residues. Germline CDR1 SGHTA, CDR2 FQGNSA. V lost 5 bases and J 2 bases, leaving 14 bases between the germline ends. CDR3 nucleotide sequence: TGTGCCAGCAGCCCCCCGGGACTCACCACAGATACGCAGTATTTT. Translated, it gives CASSPPGLTTDTQYF.

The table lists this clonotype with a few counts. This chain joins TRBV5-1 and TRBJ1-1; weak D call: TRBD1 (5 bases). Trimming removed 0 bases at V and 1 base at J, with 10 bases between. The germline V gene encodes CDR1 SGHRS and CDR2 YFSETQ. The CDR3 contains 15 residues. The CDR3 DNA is TGCGCCAGCAGCTTGGCCGCAGGGCCGAACACTGAAGCTTTCTTT. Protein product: CASSLAAGPNTEAFF.

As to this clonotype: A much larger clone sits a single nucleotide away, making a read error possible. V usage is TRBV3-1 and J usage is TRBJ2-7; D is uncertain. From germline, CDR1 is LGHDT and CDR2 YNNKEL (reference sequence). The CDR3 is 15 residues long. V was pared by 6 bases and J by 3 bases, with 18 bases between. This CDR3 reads CASRLRNGDYYEQYF. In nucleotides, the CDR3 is TGTGCCAGCAGATTACGGAACGGCGATTACTACGAGCAGTACTTC.

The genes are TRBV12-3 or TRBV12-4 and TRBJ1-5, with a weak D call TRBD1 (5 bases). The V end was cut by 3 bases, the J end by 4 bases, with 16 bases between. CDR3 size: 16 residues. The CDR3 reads CASSFGSQGANQPQHF. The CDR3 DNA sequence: TGTGCCAGCAGTTTCGGGAGTCAGGGAGCAAATCAGCCCCAGCATTTT.

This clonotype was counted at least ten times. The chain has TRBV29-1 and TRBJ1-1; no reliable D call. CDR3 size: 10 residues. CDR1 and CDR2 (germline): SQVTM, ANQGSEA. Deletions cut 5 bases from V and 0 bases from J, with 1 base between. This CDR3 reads CSVLNTEAFF. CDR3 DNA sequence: TGCAGCGTTCTGAACACTGAAGCTTTCTTT.

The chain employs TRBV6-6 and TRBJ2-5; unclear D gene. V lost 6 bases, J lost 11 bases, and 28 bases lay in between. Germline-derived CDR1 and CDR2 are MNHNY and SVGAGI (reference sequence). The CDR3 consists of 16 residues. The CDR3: CASRGMESVAYNEQYF. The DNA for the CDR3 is TGTGCCAGCAGGGGAATGGAGTCGGTCGCCTACAATGAGCAGTACTTC.

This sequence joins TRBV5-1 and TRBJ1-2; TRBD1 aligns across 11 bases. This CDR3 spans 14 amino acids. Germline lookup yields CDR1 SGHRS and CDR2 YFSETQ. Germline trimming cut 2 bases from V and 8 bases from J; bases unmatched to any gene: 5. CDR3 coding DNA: TGCGCCAGCAGCTTCCGGACAGGGGGCGAGGGCTACACCTTC. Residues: CASSFRTGGEGYTF. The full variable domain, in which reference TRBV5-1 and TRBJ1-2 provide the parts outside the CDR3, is KAGVTQTPRYLIKTRGQQVTLSCSPISGHRSVSWYQQTPGQGLQFLFEYFSETQRNKGNFPGRFSGRQFSNSRSEMNVSTLELGDSALYLCASSFRTGGEGYTFGSGTRLTVV.

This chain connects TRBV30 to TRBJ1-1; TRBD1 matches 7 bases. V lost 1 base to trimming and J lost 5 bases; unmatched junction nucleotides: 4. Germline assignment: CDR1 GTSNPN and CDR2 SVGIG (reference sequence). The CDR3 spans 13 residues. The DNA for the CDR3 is TGTGCCTGGAGTGAGGGACAGCAAACTGAAGCTTTCTTT. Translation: CAWSEGQQTEAFF.

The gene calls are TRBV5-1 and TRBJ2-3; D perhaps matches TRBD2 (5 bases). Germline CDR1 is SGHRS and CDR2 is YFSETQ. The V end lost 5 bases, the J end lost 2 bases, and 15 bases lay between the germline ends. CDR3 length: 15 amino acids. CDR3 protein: CASREEAAFTDTQYF. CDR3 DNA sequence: TGCGCCAGCAGGGAGGAAGCGGCATTCACAGATACGCAGTATTTT.

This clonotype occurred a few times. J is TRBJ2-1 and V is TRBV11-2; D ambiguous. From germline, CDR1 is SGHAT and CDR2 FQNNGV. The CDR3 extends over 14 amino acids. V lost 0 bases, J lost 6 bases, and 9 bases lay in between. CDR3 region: CASSLDGLLNEQFF. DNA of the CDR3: TGTGCCAGCAGCTTAGATGGGCTACTCAATGAGCAGTTCTTC. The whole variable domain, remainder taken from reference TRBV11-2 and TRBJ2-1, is EAGVAQSPRYKIIEKRQSVAFWCNPISGHATLYWYQQILGQGPKLLIQFQNNGVVDDSQLPKDRFSAERLKGVDSTLKIQPAKLEDSAVYLCASSLDGLLNEQFFGPGTRLTVL.

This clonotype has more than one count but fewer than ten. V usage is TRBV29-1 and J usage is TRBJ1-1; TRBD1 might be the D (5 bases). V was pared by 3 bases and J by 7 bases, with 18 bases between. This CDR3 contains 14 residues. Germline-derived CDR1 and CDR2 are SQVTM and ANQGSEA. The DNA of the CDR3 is TGCAGCGTTGAGCAGGGCAGGGTATCGAATGAAGCTTTCTTT. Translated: CSVEQGRVSNEAFF.

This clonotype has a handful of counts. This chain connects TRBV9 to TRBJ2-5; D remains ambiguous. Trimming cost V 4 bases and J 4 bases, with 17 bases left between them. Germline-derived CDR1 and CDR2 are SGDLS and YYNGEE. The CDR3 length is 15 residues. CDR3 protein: CASSTLLGKGETQYF. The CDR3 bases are TGTGCCAGCAGCACCCTTCTAGGGAAAGGAGAGACCCAGTACTTC.

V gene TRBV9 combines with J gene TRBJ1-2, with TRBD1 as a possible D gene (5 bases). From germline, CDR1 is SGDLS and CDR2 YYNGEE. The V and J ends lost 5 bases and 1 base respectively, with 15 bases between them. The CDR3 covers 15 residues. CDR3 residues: CASRPSGTINYGYTF. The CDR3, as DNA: TGTGCCAGCAGGCCATCCGGGACGATTAACTATGGCTACACCTTC.

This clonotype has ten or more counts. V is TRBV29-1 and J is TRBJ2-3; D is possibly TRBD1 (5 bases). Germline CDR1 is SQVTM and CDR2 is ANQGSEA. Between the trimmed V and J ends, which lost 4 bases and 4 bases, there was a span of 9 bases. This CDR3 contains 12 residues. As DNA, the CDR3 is TGCAGCGTTGGCAGGGTGTCAGATACGCAGTATTTT. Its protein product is CSVGRVSDTQYF.

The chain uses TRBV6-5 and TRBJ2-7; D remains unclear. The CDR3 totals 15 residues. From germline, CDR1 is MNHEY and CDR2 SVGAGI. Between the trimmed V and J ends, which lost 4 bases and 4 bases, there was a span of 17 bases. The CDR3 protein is CASSSETVPSYEQYF. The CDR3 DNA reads TGTGCCAGCAGTTCAGAGACCGTTCCGTCATACGAGCAGTACTTC.

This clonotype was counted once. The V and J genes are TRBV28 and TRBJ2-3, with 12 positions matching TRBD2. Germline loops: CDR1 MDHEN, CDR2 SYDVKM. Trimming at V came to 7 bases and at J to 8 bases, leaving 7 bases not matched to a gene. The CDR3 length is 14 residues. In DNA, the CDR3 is TGTGCCAGCATTCTACTAGCGGGAGGATCTACGCAGTATTTT. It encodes CASILLAGGSTQYF.

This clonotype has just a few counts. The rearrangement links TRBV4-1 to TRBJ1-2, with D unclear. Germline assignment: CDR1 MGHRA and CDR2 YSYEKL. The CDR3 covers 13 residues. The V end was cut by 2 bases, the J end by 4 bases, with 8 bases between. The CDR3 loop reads CASSQRLVYGYTF. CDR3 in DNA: TGCGCCAGCAGCCAAAGGCTGGTCTATGGCTACACCTTC.

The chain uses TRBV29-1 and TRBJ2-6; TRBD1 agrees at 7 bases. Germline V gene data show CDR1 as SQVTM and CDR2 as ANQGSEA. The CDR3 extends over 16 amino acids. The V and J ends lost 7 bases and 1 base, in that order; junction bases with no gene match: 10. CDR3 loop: CSGFLTQGSGANVLTF. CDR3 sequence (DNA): TGCAGCGGGTTTCTGACACAGGGGTCTGGGGCCAACGTCCTGACTTTC.

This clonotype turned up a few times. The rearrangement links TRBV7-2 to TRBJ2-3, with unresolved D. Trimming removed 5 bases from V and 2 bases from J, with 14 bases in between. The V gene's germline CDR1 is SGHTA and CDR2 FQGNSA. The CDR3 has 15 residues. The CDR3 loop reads CASSVPLLTTDTQYF. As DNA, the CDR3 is TGTGCCAGCAGCGTACCTCTACTCACCACAGATACGCAGTATTTT.

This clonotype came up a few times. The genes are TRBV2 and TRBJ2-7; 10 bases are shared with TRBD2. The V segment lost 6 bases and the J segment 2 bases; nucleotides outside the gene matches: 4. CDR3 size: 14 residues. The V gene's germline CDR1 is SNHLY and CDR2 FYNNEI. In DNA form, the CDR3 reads TGTGCCAGCAGCAATAGCGGGAGGCCCTACGAGCAGTACTTC. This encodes CASSNSGRPYEQYF.

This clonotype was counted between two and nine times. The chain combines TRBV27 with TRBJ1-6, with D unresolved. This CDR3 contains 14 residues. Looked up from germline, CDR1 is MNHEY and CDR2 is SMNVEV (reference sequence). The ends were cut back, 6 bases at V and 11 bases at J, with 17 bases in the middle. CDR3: CASRPYGSTAPLHF. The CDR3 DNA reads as TGTGCCAGCAGGCCCTACGGTTCCACTGCACCCCTCCACTTT.